One and the same sample provided the 25 T cell receptor beta chains below, sequenced in a study of T cell responses to AZD1222 COVID-19 vaccine (dated by TCRdb to about 2021). This sample's time point label indicates: about 28 days (+/-7) after the second vaccine dose. The library was built by means of the immunoSEQ multiplex PCR assay. This immuneACCESS table, as held by TCRdb, lists in-frame sequences with V and J called but not all clones. Of the missing ones, under half trace to an unresolved V gene in checked studies; the others have no known cause. The sample yields around 91,000 clones; just over 90% were counted once. The top ten constitute about 9% of the sample. The sequences come from peripheral blood, collected 28 days after the second AZD1222 dose. Receptors originate from an adult who received the AZD1222 COVID-19 vaccine.

This clone was detected once. The chain recombines TRBV29-1 with TRBJ2-7; TRBD2 matches at 10 bases. The germline gives CDR1 SQVTM, CDR2 ANQGSEA. The CDR3 is made up of 14 amino acids. The V gene end was trimmed by 4 bases and the J gene end by 4 bases; junction bases not matched to a gene: 7. CDR3 nucleotide sequence: TGCAGCGTTGGACTAGCGGGTAAAACTTACGAGCAGTACTTC. It codes for CSVGLAGKTYEQYF.

The gene calls are TRBV6-2 or TRBV6-3 and TRBJ1-1; no reliable D call. The CDR3 spans 14 residues. CDR1 and CDR2 from the germline V gene are MNHEY and SVGEGT. V lost 6 bases to trimming and J lost 4 bases, with 15 bases between them. The CDR3 loop reads CASSRRGETTEAFF. CDR3 sequence (DNA): TGTGCCAGCAGCCGACGGGGAGAGACCACTGAAGCTTTCTTT.

The chain combines TRBV7-8 with TRBJ2-1; D perhaps matches TRBD2 (5 bases). The CDR3 covers 16 residues. The germline V gene encodes CDR1 SGHVS and CDR2 FQNEAQ. V lost 4 bases to trimming and J lost 3 bases, with 16 bases between them. The CDR3 here is CASSSPSPGNYNEQFF. CDR3 coding DNA: TGTGCCAGCAGCTCGCCTAGTCCGGGGAACTACAATGAGCAGTTCTTC.

The chain employs TRBV5-6 and TRBJ1-1; the D is unclear. The CDR3 sequence is 13 residues long. Germline V CDR1 and CDR2: SGHDT, YYEEEE. V gave up 0 bases and J gave up 6 bases, with 9 bases separating them. DNA for the CDR3: TGTGCCAGCAGCTTGGCCGGGCAGCCTGAAGCTTTCTTT. The encoded protein is CASSLAGQPEAFF.

The V call is TRBV5-6, the J call TRBJ1-1, with unresolved D. The CDR3 totals 14 residues. V shed 2 bases and J shed 1 base, with 9 bases lying between them. Germline values: CDR1 SGHDT, CDR2 YYEEEE. The CDR3: CASSLIRKNTEAFF. The CDR3 DNA reads as TGTGCCAGCAGCTTAATTAGGAAGAACACTGAAGCTTTCTTT.

The chain combines TRBV5-1 with TRBJ1-1; D uncertain. The CDR3 is 13 residues long. Germline CDR1 and CDR2: SGHRS and YFSETQ. Trimming cost V 3 bases and J 8 bases, with 14 bases left between them. DNA of the CDR3: TGCGCCAGCAGCTCCCAACAAGGGAGGGAAGCTTTCTTT. Encoded protein: CASSSQQGREAFF.

The sample holds one count of this clone. The V gene is TRBV29-1, the J gene TRBJ2-3; the match to TRBD2 covers 16 bases. V gave up 7 bases and J gave up 4 bases; unmatched junction bases: 14. The CDR3 is 18 amino acids. Looked up from germline, CDR1 is SQVTM and CDR2 is ANQGSEA. For the CDR3, the DNA is TGCAGCGCCCCGGGACTAGCGGGAGGGTTGAGTGGAGCAGATACGCAGTATTTT. Residues: CSAPGLAGGLSGADTQYF.

The chain has TRBV7-9 and TRBJ1-4, with 8 bases that match TRBD1. With 6 bases clipped from V and 3 bases from J, the junction kept 6 bases outside the gene matches. CDR3 length: 15 amino acids. Germline CDR1 and CDR2: SEHNR and FQNEAQ (reference sequence). CDR3 sequence reads: CASSLTGVPNEKLFF. The CDR3 coding sequence is TGTGCCAGCAGTCTGACAGGGGTACCTAATGAAAAACTGTTTTTT. Full variable domain (remainder filled in from reference TRBV7-9 and TRBJ1-4): DTGVSQNPRHKITKRGQNVTFRCDPISEHNRLYWYRQTLGQGPEFLTYFQNEAQLEKSRLLSDRFSAERPKGSFSTLEIQRTEQGDSAMYLCASSLTGVPNEKLFFGSGTQLSVL.

This chain uses TRBV6-2 or TRBV6-3 with TRBJ2-1; 9 bases are shared with TRBD2. Per germline, CDR1 MNHEY and CDR2 SVGEGT. The V gene end was trimmed by 3 bases and the J gene end by 7 bases; junction bases not matched to a gene: 7. The CDR3 has 15 amino acids. The CDR3 sequence is CASSYFRREGNEQFF. CDR3 DNA: TGTGCCAGCAGTTATTTCCGGCGGGAGGGGAATGAGCAGTTCTTC.

The chain joins TRBV19 to TRBJ2-3; no firm D call. Germline values: CDR1 LNHDA, CDR2 SQIVND (reference sequence). The CDR3 length is 11 residues. Trimming stripped 10 bases from V and 6 bases from J, with 11 bases between. CDR3: CATSIGDTQYF. The CDR3 DNA sequence: TGTGCCACCTCGATTGGGGATACGCAGTATTTT.

This rearrangement joins TRBV3-1 (or the pseudogene TRBV3-2) to TRBJ1-3; 7 positions agree with TRBD1. The CDR3 extends over 13 amino acids. Germline-derived CDR1 and CDR2 are LGHDT and YNNKEL (reference sequence). V was clipped by 4 bases and J by 5 bases; unmatched bases: 2. In nucleotides, the CDR3 is TGTGCCAGCAGCCGGGACAGCAGAAACACCATATATTTT. This encodes CASSRDSRNTIYF.

V gene TRBV15 combines with J gene TRBJ2-3, with D perhaps matching TRBD2 (5 bases). CDR1 and CDR2 from the germline V gene are LNHNV and YYDKDF (reference sequence). The CDR3 length is 15 residues. Trimming removed 1 base from V and 6 bases from J, with 14 bases in between. The CDR3 DNA sequence: TGTGCCACCAGCAGAGTCCTAGCAGAACGCGATACGCAGTATTTT. As protein: CATSRVLAERDTQYF.

The table lists this clone with a few counts. The rearrangement uses TRBV15 and TRBJ1-2; 10 positions agree with TRBD1. V lost 5 bases to trimming and J lost 8 bases; unmatched junction nucleotides: 8. Germline V gene lookup returns CDR1 LNHNV and CDR2 YYDKDF (reference sequence). This CDR3 is built from 14 residues. CDR3 residues: CATSGWDRGDGYTF. The DNA for the CDR3 is TGTGCCACCAGCGGCTGGGACAGGGGTGACGGCTACACCTTC.

The chain joins TRBV11-2 to TRBJ2-4; possibly TRBD1 for D (6 bases). Germline-derived CDR1 and CDR2 are SGHAT and FQNNGV. This CDR3 is built from 14 residues. Trimming removed 5 bases from V and 6 bases from J, with 14 bases in between. The CDR3 sequence is CASSDSGAGNIQYF. The CDR3 nucleotides read TGTGCCAGCAGCGACTCAGGGGCTGGAAACATTCAGTACTTC.

The V call is TRBV23-1, the J call TRBJ1-4, with 7 bases fitting TRBD1. Being an ORF, TRBV23-1 has a function that is uncertain. The junction had 8 bases not matched to a gene; V was cut back by 9 bases and J by 4 bases. The CDR3 consists of 14 residues. The CDR3 loop reads CASCRDSDNEKLFF. The CDR3 DNA is TGCGCCAGTTGCCGGGACAGCGATAATGAAAAACTGTTTTTT.

The CDR3 here is CASSPDRVGETQYF. In DNA form, the CDR3 reads TGTGCCAGCAGTCCGGACAGGGTGGGAGAGACCCAGTACTTC. J is TRBJ2-5 and V is TRBV6-2 or TRBV6-3; 8 bases line up with TRBD1. The J segment lost 4 bases and the V segment lost 5 bases, leaving 6 bases of the junction unmatched. In germline, CDR1 is MNHEY, CDR2 SVGEGT. CDR3 length: 14 residues.

In nucleotides, the CDR3 is TGTGCCTGGAGTCCAGGGCGCAATTCACCCCTCCACTTT. This encodes CAWSPGRNSPLHF. The genes are TRBV30 and TRBJ1-6; possible D gene TRBD1, 5 bases. Germline CDR1 and CDR2: GTSNPN and SVGIG (reference sequence). This CDR3 contains 13 residues. V was trimmed by 2 bases and J by 7 bases, leaving 9 bases between them.

The rearrangement uses TRBV28 and TRBJ2-7, with TRBD1 matching 9 bases. Per germline, CDR1 MDHEN and CDR2 SYDVKM. CDR3 length: 15 residues. V lost 4 bases and J lost 1; bases outside the gene matches: 5. CDR3 bases: TGTGCCAGCAGTTCCGCCGGGACAGGGTCCTACGAGCAGTACTTC. As protein: CASSSAGTGSYEQYF.

The chain recombines TRBV7-9 with TRBJ2-2; 10 bases align to TRBD2. The CDR3 spans 16 residues. Germline values: CDR1 SEHNR, CDR2 FQNEAQ (reference sequence). After removal of 6 bases from V and 4 bases from J, the junction contained 8 bases not matched to a gene. The CDR3 DNA is TGTGCCAGCAGGGGGCTAGCGGGAGCGAGCACCGGGGAGCTGTTTTTT. Amino acids: CASRGLAGASTGELFF. Full variable domain (outside the CDR3, taken from reference TRBV7-9 and TRBJ2-2): DTGVSQNPRHKITKRGQNVTFRCDPISEHNRLYWYRQTLGQGPEFLTYFQNEAQLEKSRLLSDRFSAERPKGSFSTLEIQRTEQGDSAMYLCASRGLAGASTGELFFGEGSRLTVL.

This clone was observed a few times. V usage is TRBV7-8 and J usage is TRBJ1-4; the D gene is possibly TRBD1 (5 bases). The germline V gene has CDR1 SGHVS and CDR2 FQNEAQ. The CDR3 is 17 amino acids. Trimming left V 5 bases short and J 13 bases short, with 29 bases between. The CDR3 nucleotides read TGTGCCAGCAGCCCGCAGGGACTTGGGGGGGTCAGGTTGCTACTGTTTTTT. Its protein product is CASSPQGLGGVRLLLFF.

This chain uses TRBV10-3 with TRBJ1-2; 8 nucleotides align to TRBD1. Germline-derived CDR1 and CDR2 are ENHRY and SYGVKD. The CDR3 is made up of 18 amino acids. After removal of 6 bases from V and 2 bases from J, the junction contained 17 bases not matched to a gene. CDR3 protein: CAIRTLTVGQGLNYGYTF. CDR3 nucleotide sequence: TGTGCCATCAGGACCCTTACCGTTGGACAGGGATTAAACTATGGCTACACCTTC.

The chain employs TRBV27 and TRBJ2-3; D is perhaps TRBD2 (5 bases). Trimming stripped 5 bases from V and 13 bases from J, with 10 bases between. The CDR3 spans 10 residues. CDR1 is MNHEY, CDR2 SMNVEV, per germline (reference sequence). In DNA, the CDR3 is TGTGCCAGCAGTCCGAGGGTGGAGTATTTT. Translating gives CASSPRVEYF.

The chain has TRBV7-9 and TRBJ1-1; the D gene is possibly TRBD1 (5 bases). V was trimmed by 2 bases and J by 2 bases, leaving 12 bases between them. CDR1 is SEHNR, CDR2 FQNEAQ, per germline (reference sequence). This CDR3 is built from 15 residues. CDR3 bases: TGTGCCAGCAGCTTACTTACGGGACTTAACACTGAAGCTTTCTTT. It encodes CASSLLTGLNTEAFF. The full variable domain, rest sourced from reference TRBV7-9 and TRBJ1-1, is DTGVSQNPRHKITKRGQNVTFRCDPISEHNRLYWYRQTLGQGPEFLTYFQNEAQLEKSRLLSDRFSAERPKGSFSTLEIQRTEQGDSAMYLCASSLLTGLNTEAFFGQGTRLTVV.

The chain combines TRBV5-8 with TRBJ2-5, with TRBD1 matching 9 bases. This CDR3 region has 16 residues. With 1 base clipped from V and 1 base from J, the junction kept 5 bases outside the gene matches. The germline gives CDR1 SGHTS, CDR2 YDEGEE. CDR3: CASSLNRGLLQETQYF. The CDR3 coding sequence is TGTGCCAGCAGCTTGAACAGGGGGCTTCTCCAAGAGACCCAGTACTTC.

V and J are TRBV5-4 and TRBJ2-1; D is perhaps TRBD2 (6 bases). This CDR3 comprises 14 residues. CDR1 is SGHNT and CDR2 is YYREEE in the germline V gene (reference sequence). V was cut by 0 bases and J by 9 bases, with 13 bases left in between. CDR3 sequence (DNA): TGTGCCAGCAGCTTGGTAGCTAGCGAGAGTGAGCAGTTCTTC. It specifies CASSLVASESEQFF.